The sequence of this T cell receptor beta chain was determined in a study of a mutant IDH1 vaccine in newly diagnosed glioma. Time point of the sample: week 47, end of study. Each dose of the vaccine consisted of 300 ug of mutant IDH1 20-mer peptide, with topical imiquimod. The table came from immunoSEQ multiplex PCR; TCRdb's copy has only in-frame clones and leaves some out. Among about 94,000 clones listed, roughly 90% were seen once. The V gene lost 1 base and the J gene lost 4 bases, with 13 bases spanning the gap. Germline CDR1 is SGDLS and CDR2 is YYNGEE. The CDR3 consists of 15 residues. As concerns this clone: No antigen is known for it.

Sequenced material: PBMCs, taken from a glioma patient whose treatment included an IDH1 peptide vaccine. The chain links TRBV9 to TRBJ2-3, with a tentative D call TRBD2 (6 bases). This clonotype was obtained from a woman aged 50 to 60 with glioma. The CDR3 DNA reads as TGTGCCAGCAGCGTAAGGAGACTAGGGGCAGATACGCAGTATTTT. Protein sequence: CASSVRRLGADTQYF.